The next 18 T cell receptor beta chains were all read from a single sample in a study of cytomegalovirus exposure and HLA in healthy donors. The PCR made use of 60 Vbeta and 13 Jbeta primers. Some clones are missing from TCRdb's copy, which holds only in-frame ones; the method was immunoSEQ multiplex PCR. The repertoire includes some 48,000 clones, 60% to 85% of them detected once, and roughly 8% sits in the top ten. The sample comprised PBMCs. Receptor source: a man in his thirties or forties in good health and CMV-seropositive.

The chain uses TRBV30 and TRBJ1-6; maybe TRBD1 (5 bases). The ends were cut back, 3 bases at V and 7 bases at J, with 7 bases in the middle. Germline CDR1 GTSNPN, CDR2 SVGIG (reference sequence). The CDR3 consists of 12 residues. In DNA form, the CDR3 reads TGTGCCTGGAGAGGGGCCAATTCACCCCTCCACTTT. It specifies CAWRGANSPLHF.

The V gene is TRBV5-1, the J gene TRBJ2-7; 8 positions match TRBD2. This CDR3 spans 15 amino acids. With 4 bases clipped from V and 6 bases from J, the junction kept 12 bases outside the gene matches. Germline V CDR1 and CDR2: SGHRS, YFSETQ. CDR3 bases: TGCGCCAGCAGCCAGATAAGCGGGGGCAAGGGCGAGCAGTACTTC. It yields the protein CASSQISGGKGEQYF.

The count of this clone is one. The chain recombines TRBV6-5 with TRBJ2-3; D ambiguous. Germline loops: CDR1 MNHEY, CDR2 SVGAGI. This CDR3 spans 14 amino acids. Trimming pared 7 bases from V and 2 bases from J, leaving 13 bases between. CDR3 coding DNA: TGTGCCAGCAATCGAAACTACTACACAGATACGCAGTATTTT. Its translation: CASNRNYYTDTQYF.

V gene TRBV5-4 combines with J gene TRBJ1-1, with 7 bases that match TRBD1. The CDR3 extends over 14 amino acids. Germline CDR1 and CDR2: SGHNT and YYREEE (reference sequence). The J segment lost 7 bases and the V segment lost 4 bases, leaving 10 bases of the junction unmatched. CDR3 protein: CASSPVKGAGEAFF. The DNA for the CDR3 is TGTGCCAGCAGCCCGGTAAAGGGGGCAGGTGAAGCTTTCTTT.

V and J are TRBV6-5 and TRBJ1-1; D unresolved. The CDR3 runs 12 residues. V was trimmed by 6 bases and J by 7 bases, leaving 12 bases between them. Germline CDR1 and CDR2: MNHEY and SVGAGI. CDR3 protein: CASSNAVNEAFF. CDR3 nucleotide sequence: TGTGCCAGCAGCAACGCGGTAAATGAAGCTTTCTTT.

The V call is TRBV28, the J call TRBJ2-1, with 8 bases identical to TRBD1. Germline values: CDR1 MDHEN, CDR2 SYDVKM. The V and J ends lost 10 bases and 0 bases, in that order; junction bases with no gene match: 5. This CDR3 has 14 amino acids. DNA for the CDR3: TGTGCCACCGGACAGGGATACTCCTACAATGAGCAGTTCTTC. Protein: CATGQGYSYNEQFF. The full variable domain, rest sourced from reference TRBV28 and TRBJ2-1, is DVKVTQSSRYLVKRTGEKVFLECVQDMDHENMFWYRQDPGLGLRLIYFSYDVKMKEKGDIPEGYSVSREKKERFSLILESASTNQTSMYLCATGQGYSYNEQFFGPGTRLTVL.

The V call is TRBV7-9, the J call TRBJ1-2; no clear D gene. V lost 11 bases to trimming and J lost 0 bases, with 16 bases between them. Germline V lookup: CDR1 SEHNR, CDR2 FQNEAQ (reference sequence). This CDR3 is 14 amino acids long. The CDR3 reads CAVRRPTTNYGYTF. The DNA of the CDR3 is TGTGCCGTCCGGAGGCCGACGACTAACTATGGCTACACCTTC.

This chain links TRBV7-2 with TRBJ2-7; TRBD2 is a possible D gene (5 bases). CDR3 length: 14 residues. CDR1 and CDR2 (germline): SGHTA, FQGNSA. The V end lost 5 bases, the J end lost 2 bases, and 13 bases lay between the germline ends. CDR3 coding DNA: TGTGCCAGCAGCACTAGGACTCCTCCCTACGAGCAGTACTTC. The encoded protein is CASSTRTPPYEQYF.

The table lists this clone with a few counts. The chain employs TRBV9 and TRBJ2-3, with 7 positions matching TRBD2. V dropped 0 bases and J dropped 2; count of bases not matched to a gene: 9. This CDR3 has 17 amino acids. Germline values: CDR1 SGDLS, CDR2 YYNGEE. The CDR3 reads CASSVGGGGGYTDTQYF. For the CDR3, the DNA is TGTGCCAGCAGCGTAGGGGGTGGCGGGGGATACACAGATACGCAGTATTTT.

The CDR3 is CSVESGRGWETEAFF. The CDR3 DNA is TGCAGCGTTGAGTCCGGTCGGGGTTGGGAAACTGAAGCTTTCTTT. This chain links TRBV29-1 with TRBJ1-1; D unclear. Germline V gene data show CDR1 as SQVTM and CDR2 as ANQGSEA. With 3 bases removed from V and 5 bases from J, the gap between germline ends came to 19 bases. The CDR3 loop spans 15 amino acids.

This chain links TRBV6-1 with TRBJ1-6; D perhaps matches TRBD1 (6 bases). The V gene lost 4 bases and the J gene lost 7 bases, with 14 bases spanning the gap. Germline CDR1 reads MNHNS; CDR2 reads SASEGT. CDR3 length equals 15 residues. As DNA, the CDR3 is TGTGCCAGCAGTGTCATAACCGGGACAAATTCACCCCTCCACTTT. It is translated as CASSVITGTNSPLHF.

This clone was found a few times. The chain carries TRBV15 and TRBJ1-2; 10 nucleotides agree with TRBD1. The trim removed 4 bases at V and 5 bases at J, leaving 4 bases unmatched. The CDR3 consists of 14 residues. The germline gives CDR1 LNHNV, CDR2 YYDKDF (reference sequence). The CDR3 DNA is TGTGCCACCAGCACAGGACAGGGGGGATATGGCTACACCTTC. It translates to CATSTGQGGYGYTF.

The chain joins TRBV2 to TRBJ2-2, with D tentatively TRBD2 (5 bases). V was pared by 8 bases and J by 5 bases, with 15 bases between. The CDR3 has 14 amino acids. Germline V gives CDR1 SNHLY, CDR2 FYNNEI. CDR3 loop: CASYSRGTTGELFF. The CDR3 coding sequence is TGTGCCAGCTACTCCCGGGGAACAACCGGGGAGCTGTTTTTT.

CDR3: CASSDRGLTNEKLFF. Written as DNA, the CDR3 is TGTGCCAGCAGCGACAGGGGGCTGACTAATGAAAAACTGTTTTTT. This sequence joins TRBV2 and TRBJ1-4, with 10 bases identical to TRBD1. CDR1 SNHLY and CDR2 FYNNEI come from the germline V gene. This CDR3 is 15 amino acids long. After removal of 6 bases from V and 2 bases from J, the junction contained 3 bases not matched to a gene.

V usage is TRBV6-5 and J usage is TRBJ2-5; possible D gene TRBD2, 6 bases. CDR3 size: 15 residues. CDR1 MNHEY and CDR2 SVGAGI come from the germline V gene. V was trimmed by 0 bases and J by 4 bases, leaving 12 bases between them. The CDR3 reads CASSYSTGGGETQYF. As DNA, the CDR3 is TGTGCCAGCAGTTACTCGACCGGGGGTGGAGAGACCCAGTACTTC.

The gene calls are TRBV6-1 and TRBJ1-2; 7 bases match TRBD1. J gave up 3 bases and V 8 bases, and 12 bases lay outside the gene matches. The CDR3 extends over 15 amino acids. Germline-derived CDR1 and CDR2 are MNHNS and SASEGT. The CDR3 loop reads CASWREWQGDYGYTF. The CDR3 coding sequence is TGTGCCAGCTGGAGGGAGTGGCAGGGGGACTATGGCTACACCTTC.

A few counts support this clone. The chain joins TRBV14 to TRBJ1-1; tentative D call: TRBD1 (6 bases). The CDR3 covers 16 residues. Germline V CDR1 and CDR2: SGHDN, FVKESK. Deletions cut 3 bases from V and 5 bases from J, with 19 bases between. The CDR3 DNA reads TGTGCCAGCAGCCACTCGACCAGGGGACCGGGTACTGAAGCTTTCTTT. Translating gives CASSHSTRGPGTEAFF.

DNA for the CDR3: TGCGCCAGCAGCCAAGCCTCCCAGGGGTCCATCTCCTACGAGCAGTACTTC. Amino acid sequence: CASSQASQGSISYEQYF. J is TRBJ2-7 and V is TRBV4-1, with D perhaps TRBD1 (6 bases). The length of the CDR3 is 17 residues. The ends were cut back, 1 base at V and 0 bases at J, with 16 bases in the middle. The V gene's germline CDR1 is MGHRA and CDR2 YSYEKL.